Following are 25 T cell receptor beta chains from one sample sequenced in a study of T cell changes during pregnancy in multiple sclerosis. Repertoires were generated with immunoSEQ multiplex PCR, while TCRdb's copy carries only in-frame clones and drops some. The sample comprises around 31,000 clones, around 90% of which are singletons, and under 0.75% rests with the top ten. Sequencing was performed on CD4+ T cells from peripheral blood mononuclear cells, taken in the third trimester of pregnancy. The receptors were gathered from a female donor in good health, enrolled as a control in a pregnancy study.

The chain has TRBV5-1 and TRBJ2-1, with 11 bases matching TRBD2. This CDR3 has 16 residues. CDR1 is SGHRS and CDR2 is YFSETQ in the germline V gene. V was clipped by 4 bases and J by 1 base; unmatched bases: 4. CDR3 sequence (DNA): TGCGCCAGCAGCGGAGTAGCGGGGGGGTCCTACAATGAGCAGTTCTTC. Translated: CASSGVAGGSYNEQFF.

The J gene is TRBJ2-3, the V gene TRBV29-1, with 8 bases matching TRBD2. CDR1 is SQVTM, CDR2 ANQGSEA, per germline. V dropped 3 bases and J dropped 8; count of bases not matched to a gene: 10. The CDR3 spans 14 residues. The CDR3 reads CSVERLAGGGTQYF. The CDR3 DNA sequence: TGCAGCGTTGAGAGGCTGGCGGGAGGAGGTACGCAGTATTTT.

For the CDR3, the DNA is TGTGCCAGCAGCACACTAGTGACTTTCTCCTACGAGCAGTACTTC. It encodes CASSTLVTFSYEQYF. This chain links TRBV7-7 with TRBJ2-7; D perhaps matches TRBD2 (5 bases). V shed 5 bases and J shed 0 bases, with 14 bases lying between them. The CDR3 is 15 amino acids. Germline assignment: CDR1 SSHAT and CDR2 FNYEAQ (reference sequence).

The chain couples TRBV6-1 to TRBJ1-5; D gene ambiguous. Germline-derived CDR1 and CDR2 are MNHNS and SASEGT. Trimming cost V 6 bases and J 4 bases, with 16 bases left between them. The CDR3 has 15 residues. CDR3 in amino acids: CASRDPVRVNQPQHF. In nucleotides, the CDR3 is TGTGCCAGCAGGGATCCGGTGAGGGTGAATCAGCCCCAGCATTTT.

The chain employs TRBV6-1 and TRBJ2-7, with D possibly TRBD2 on 6 matching bases. The germline V gene has CDR1 MNHNS and CDR2 SASEGT. V was trimmed by 5 bases and J by 0 bases, leaving 11 bases between them. The CDR3 spans 14 residues. CDR3 sequence (DNA): TGTGCCAGCAGTAGGGACTCGCGCTCCTACGAGCAGTACTTC. Encoded protein: CASSRDSRSYEQYF.

The V gene is TRBV19, the J gene TRBJ1-1; 8 bases fit TRBD1. This CDR3 region has 16 residues. Germline loops: CDR1 LNHDA, CDR2 SQIVND (reference sequence). Trimming took 3 bases from V and 3 from J; bases not matched to a gene: 9. The CDR3 sequence: CASSIYQGAMDTEAFF. The CDR3 DNA reads as TGTGCCAGTAGTATTTACCAGGGGGCTATGGACACTGAAGCTTTCTTT.

The J gene is TRBJ2-1, the V gene TRBV10-1; TRBD2 matches at 7 bases. The junction had 11 bases not matched to a gene; V was cut back by 3 bases and J by 9 bases. The germline gives CDR1 WNHNN, CDR2 SYGVQD (reference sequence). The length of the CDR3 is 15 residues. CDR3 DNA: TGCGCCAGCAGTGAACGCGTTAGCGGGTTAGCTGAGCAGTTCTTC. Translation: CASSERVSGLAEQFF.

The genes are TRBV12-5 and TRBJ2-7; TRBD1 might be the D (5 bases). This CDR3 region has 14 residues. Germline V gives CDR1 LGHNT, CDR2 FRNRAP. With 3 bases removed from V and 5 bases from J, the gap between germline ends came to 14 bases. The CDR3 nucleotides are TGTGCTAGTGGTTTTTGGCCAGGGATGGACGAGCAGTACTTC. It codes for CASGFWPGMDEQYF.

The chain has TRBV5-1 and TRBJ1-5; the match to TRBD1 covers 7 bases. J gave up 1 base and V 3 bases, and 7 bases lay outside the gene matches. The CDR3 runs to 16 residues. Looked up from germline, CDR1 is SGHRS and CDR2 is YFSETQ. This CDR3 reads CASSWGPGGSNQPQHF. CDR3 in DNA: TGCGCCAGCAGCTGGGGGCCAGGGGGAAGCAATCAGCCCCAGCATTTT.

The CDR3 DNA follows: TGTGCCAGCAGCTTGAGAGGGACAGGGGGCTCCATCGAGCAGTACTTC. Its protein is CASSLRGTGGSIEQYF. The J gene is TRBJ2-7, the V gene TRBV5-6, with 12 bases aligning to TRBD1. CDR3 length: 16 residues. V was clipped by 1 base and J by 6 bases; unmatched bases: 8. The germline V gene has CDR1 SGHDT and CDR2 YYEEEE.

The table lists this clone with a few counts. The chain has TRBV30 and TRBJ1-1; D is ambiguous. This CDR3 is built from 13 residues. Trimming took 2 bases from V and 6 from J, leaving 13 bases between them. Germline CDR1 is GTSNPN and CDR2 is SVGIG (reference sequence). CDR3: CAWSFNMVAEAFF. In DNA, the CDR3 is TGTGCCTGGAGTTTCAACATGGTGGCTGAAGCTTTCTTT. The full variable domain, completed using reference TRBV30 and TRBJ1-1, is SQTIHQWPATLVQPVGSPLSLECTVEGTSNPNLYWYRQAAGRGLQLLFYSVGIGQISSEVPQNLSASRPQDRQFILSSKKLLLSDSGFYLCAWSFNMVAEAFFGQGTRLTVV.

On this clone: At one of its ends the junction is not consistent with the germline gene, which may arise from a read error. The CDR3 protein is CASSPGLDNEQFF. CDR3 bases: TGTGCCAGCAGCCCCGGACTAGATAATGAACAGTTCTTC. The chain links TRBV7-9 to TRBJ2-1, with 7 positions matching TRBD2. Germline CDR1 reads SEHNR; CDR2 reads FQNEAQ (reference sequence). CDR3 length: 13 amino acids. The whole variable domain, remainder taken from reference TRBV7-9 and TRBJ2-1, is DTGVSQNPRHKITKRGQNVTFRCDPISEHNRLYWYRQTLGQGPEFLTYFQNEAQLEKSRLLSDRFSAERPKGSFSTLEIQRTEQGDSAMYLCASSPGLDNEQFFGPGTRLTVL.

The genes are TRBV9 and TRBJ1-1; D might be TRBD1 (6 bases). CDR1 is SGDLS and CDR2 is YYNGEE in the germline V gene. This CDR3 comprises 14 residues. V was pared by 2 bases and J by 1 base, with 9 bases between. The CDR3 sequence: CASSVKGGNTEAFF. CDR3 coding DNA: TGTGCCAGCAGCGTGAAAGGGGGGAACACTGAAGCTTTCTTT.

There are a few counts of this clone. In DNA form, the CDR3 reads TGTGCCAGCAGCTTGACGGCTAGCGGGAGGAGGGATACGCAGTATTTT. Protein: CASSLTASGRRDTQYF. The chain has TRBV5-6 and TRBJ2-3, with 11 bases matching TRBD2. The J segment lost 6 bases and the V segment lost 1 base, leaving 7 bases of the junction unmatched. The length of the CDR3 is 16 residues. CDR1 and CDR2 from the germline V gene are SGHDT and YYEEEE.

The chain links TRBV11-2 to TRBJ1-1, with 7 bases fitting TRBD1. CDR1 and CDR2 (germline): SGHAT, FQNNGV. The CDR3 spans 17 residues. V gave up 4 bases and J gave up 12 bases; unmatched junction bases: 23. The CDR3 region is CASSSPDRALGSAASFF. In nucleotides, the CDR3 is TGTGCCAGCAGCTCTCCAGACAGGGCCTTAGGGTCGGCGGCGTCTTTCTTT.

The chain recombines TRBV25-1 with TRBJ2-7; TRBD2 matches 7 bases. Germline V gives CDR1 MGHDK, CDR2 SYGVNS. The V and J ends lost 1 base and 3 bases, in that order; junction bases with no gene match: 3. There are 14 residues in the CDR3. The CDR3 DNA reads as TGTGCCAGCAGTGAATGGGCTAGCGGCTACGAGCAGTACTTC. Its protein product is CASSEWASGYEQYF.

The chain links TRBV27 to TRBJ1-2, with TRBD1 matching 8 bases. CDR3 length: 14 residues. V was pared by 8 bases and J by 8 bases, with 13 bases of the junction left unmatched. Germline V gene lookup returns CDR1 MNHEY and CDR2 SMNVEV (reference sequence). CDR3 DNA: TGTGCCAGCCGAAGGGGACAGGCCTTCGGAGGCTACACCTTC. This codes for CASRRGQAFGGYTF.

The gene calls are TRBV5-5 and TRBJ2-3; 7 nucleotides align to TRBD1. V lost 2 bases to trimming and J lost 2 bases; unmatched junction nucleotides: 11. There are 17 residues in the CDR3. CDR1 is SGHKS and CDR2 is YYEKEE in the germline V gene (reference sequence). The CDR3 loop is CASSFYTGAGDTDTQYF. CDR3 in DNA: TGTGCCAGCAGCTTTTATACAGGGGCCGGGGACACAGATACGCAGTATTTT.

The genes are TRBV4-1 and TRBJ2-2; TRBD2 aligns across 12 bases. CDR3 size: 17 residues. Unmatched junction bases numbered 10, after V lost 8 bases and J lost 3 bases. Germline V gives CDR1 MGHRA, CDR2 YSYEKL. The CDR3 spells CASAPTSGSRDTGELFF. In DNA form, the CDR3 reads TGCGCCAGCGCCCCGACTAGCGGGAGTCGGGACACCGGGGAGCTGTTTTTT.

The V and J genes are TRBV6-1 and TRBJ1-6; 7 positions agree with TRBD1. V shed 1 base, J shed 6 bases, and the junction held 21 bases outside the gene matches. This CDR3 has 21 residues. The germline CDR1 and CDR2 sequences are MNHNS and SASEGT. The CDR3 DNA reads as TGTGCCAGCAGTGAAGAGACAGGTCACCGGGGTTGGACAGGTCGTAATTCACCCCTCCACTTT. This sequence encodes CASSEETGHRGWTGRNSPLHF.

The genes are TRBV19 and TRBJ1-1, with 9 bases identical to TRBD1. This CDR3 has 15 residues. The junction had 10 bases not matched to a gene; V was cut back by 9 bases and J by 2 bases. Germline V gene lookup returns CDR1 LNHDA and CDR2 SQIVND (reference sequence). The CDR3 loop reads CARRRRDRANTEAFF. In nucleotides, the CDR3 is TGTGCCAGACGGCGACGGGACAGGGCCAACACTGAAGCTTTCTTT.

The chain is built from TRBV21-1 and TRBJ1-2; the listed D gene, TRBD1, was not tested against the DNA. TRBV21-1 is assigned pseudogene status. This CDR3 contains 12 residues. CDR3 sequence (DNA): TGTGCCAGCAGCCCTGGGCAATTCGGCTACACCTTC. Its protein product is CASSPGQFGYTF.

The chain carries TRBV14 and TRBJ2-7; 7 nucleotides agree with TRBD2. The germline CDR1 and CDR2 sequences are SGHDN and FVKESK. Losses at the gene ends were 1 base for V and 6 bases for J; bases not matched to a gene: 12. The CDR3 loop spans 16 amino acids. CDR3 sequence (DNA): TGTGCCAGCAGCCAAGGGTTCGCCAGTTCGGGAGGCGAGCAGTACTTC. Translated: CASSQGFASSGGEQYF.

The gene calls are TRBV19 and TRBJ1-6; 8 nucleotides match TRBD1. The CDR3 contains 14 residues. Germline V gives CDR1 LNHDA, CDR2 SQIVND (reference sequence). Unmatched junction bases numbered 2, after V lost 3 bases and J lost 7 bases. The CDR3 DNA reads as TGTGCCAGTAGTATGACAGGGGTGAATTCACCCCTCCACTTT. This codes for CASSMTGVNSPLHF.

This sequence joins TRBV14 and TRBJ2-1, with TRBD2 matching 8 bases. The V gene's germline CDR1 is SGHDN and CDR2 FVKESK. Trimming removed 5 bases from V and 2 bases from J; junction bases left unmatched: 11. This CDR3 has 17 residues. The CDR3 protein is CASSGRGALLTYNEQFF. Here the CDR3 DNA reads TGTGCCAGCAGCGGGCGGGGGGCCCTACTAACCTACAATGAGCAGTTCTTC.